This T cell receptor (beta chain) was observed in a study of graft-versus-host responses after intestinal transplantation. At the level of the study: Tacrolimus and steroids were given for around 3 years to all recipients after anti-thymocyte globulin induction. Findings of the study overall: Peak levels of circulating GvH clones tracked with early post-transplant HvG declines.

On this clone itself: Its antigen is undetermined.

CDR1 and CDR2 from the germline V gene are MDHEN and SYDVKM. The CDR3 is made up of 18 amino acids. The V end was cut by 1 base, the J end by 0 bases, with 18 bases between. Data came from immunoSEQ multiplex PCR; TCRdb stores just in-frame clones and leaves some out. The sample records about 88,000 clones, 75% to 95% being singletons. This chain links TRBV28 with TRBJ2-5, with D unresolved. The clonotype comes from a human donor who was the organ donor for an intestinal transplant. Sequencing used unstimulated CD4+ T cells sorted from spleen or lymph node cells, obtained before transplant. CDR3 DNA: TGTGCCAGCAGTTTATCATTACACAGACCCACGTACCAAGAGACCCAGTACTTC. It codes for CASSLSLHRPTYQETQYF.